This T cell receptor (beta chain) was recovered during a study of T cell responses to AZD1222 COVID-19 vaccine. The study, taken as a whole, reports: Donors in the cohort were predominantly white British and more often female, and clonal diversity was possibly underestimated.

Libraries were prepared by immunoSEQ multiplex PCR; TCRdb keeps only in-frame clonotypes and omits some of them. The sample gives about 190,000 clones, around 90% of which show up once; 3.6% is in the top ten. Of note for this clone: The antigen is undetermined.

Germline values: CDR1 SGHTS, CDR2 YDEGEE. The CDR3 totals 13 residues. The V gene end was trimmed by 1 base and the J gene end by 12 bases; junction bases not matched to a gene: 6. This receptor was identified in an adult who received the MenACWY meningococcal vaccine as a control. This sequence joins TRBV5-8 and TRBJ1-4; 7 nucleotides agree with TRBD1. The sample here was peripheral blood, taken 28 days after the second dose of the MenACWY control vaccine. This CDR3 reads CASSLRSQGELFF. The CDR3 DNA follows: TGTGCCAGCAGCTTGCGAAGCCAGGGGGAACTGTTTTTT.